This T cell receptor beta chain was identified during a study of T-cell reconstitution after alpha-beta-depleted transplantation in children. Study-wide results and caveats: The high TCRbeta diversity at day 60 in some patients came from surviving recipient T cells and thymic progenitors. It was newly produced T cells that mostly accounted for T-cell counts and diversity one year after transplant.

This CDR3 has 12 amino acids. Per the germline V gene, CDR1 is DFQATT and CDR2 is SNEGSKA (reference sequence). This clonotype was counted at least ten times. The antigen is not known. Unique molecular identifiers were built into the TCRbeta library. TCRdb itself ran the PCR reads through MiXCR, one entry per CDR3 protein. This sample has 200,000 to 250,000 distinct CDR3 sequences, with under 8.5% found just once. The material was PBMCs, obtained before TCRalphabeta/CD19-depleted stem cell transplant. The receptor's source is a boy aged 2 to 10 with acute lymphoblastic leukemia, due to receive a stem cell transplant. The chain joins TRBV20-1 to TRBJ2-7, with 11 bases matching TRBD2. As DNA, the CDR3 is TGCAGCTCCGGGACTAGCGGATACGAGCAGTACTTC. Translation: CSSGTSGYEQYF.